A selection of T cell receptor beta chains follows, all from one sample in a study of T cell responses to AZD1222 COVID-19 vaccine. Only in-frame clones appear in the TCRdb table, and some are missing; sequencing was by immunoSEQ multiplex PCR. Here the sample spans about 130,000 clones, around nine tenths being singletons. The sample consisted of peripheral blood, taken on day 0 of AZD1222 vaccination. Source of these receptors: an adult in good health. The CDR3 runs from the conserved cysteine through the conserved F or W. A D gene is named only where the DNA matches it firmly.

cdr3_length	v_call	j_call	d_call	cdr3_aa
15	TRBV6-5	TRBJ1-5	-	CASSYSRISNQPQHF
17	TRBV28	TRBJ2-3	TRBD2	CASTLGLAGASTDTQYF
13	TRBV5-6	TRBJ1-6	-	CASSLVGPSPLHF
14	TRBV6-5	TRBJ1-3	-	CASKESGHGNTIYF
17	TRBV5-1	TRBJ2-3	TRBD2	CASSPSLAGGNPDTQYF
15	TRBV4-1	TRBJ1-1	-	CASSQGQSMNTEAFF
15	TRBV5-6	TRBJ1-4	TRBD1	CASSRPGQTNEKLFF
14	TRBV20-1	TRBJ2-1	-	CSASGERGIDEQFF
18	TRBV7-6	TRBJ1-2	TRBD1	CASSLSAPPDRGLGGYTF
15	TRBV5-5	TRBJ2-7	TRBD2	CASTQSGRASYEQYF
12	TRBV28	TRBJ2-7	-	CASLRYSYEQYF
11	TRBV30	TRBJ2-1	-	CAWSVLSEQFF
13	TRBV5-4	TRBJ2-7	TRBD2	CASSFAGVNEQYF
11	TRBV6-5	TRBJ2-5	TRBD2	CASNRAGAQYF
14	TRBV7-3	TRBJ2-7	TRBD2	CASSPSGVSYEQYF